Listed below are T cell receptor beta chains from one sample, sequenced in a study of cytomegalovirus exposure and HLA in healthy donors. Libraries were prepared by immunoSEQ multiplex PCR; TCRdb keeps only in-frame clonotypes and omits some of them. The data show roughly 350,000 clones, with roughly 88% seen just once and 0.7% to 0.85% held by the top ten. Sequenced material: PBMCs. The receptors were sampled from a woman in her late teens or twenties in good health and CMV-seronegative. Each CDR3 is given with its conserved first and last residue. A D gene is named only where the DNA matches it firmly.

TGTGCCAGCAAACCCGGGGTCTCCTACAATGAGCAGTTCTTC,CASKPGVSYNEQFF,TRBV2,-,TRBJ2-1
TGTGCCAGCAGCCGACAAAACATTGGACAGGGGGCCAATCAGCCCCAGCATTTT,CASSRQNIGQGANQPQHF,TRBV4-2,TRBD1,TRBJ1-5
TGCGCCAGCAGCGCAGGACAGGGGAAGGGGAGCTACGAGCAGTACTTC,CASSAGQGKGSYEQYF,TRBV5-1,TRBD1,TRBJ2-7
TGTGCCAGCAGCGTAGCGGGAGCGAACACCGGGGAGCTGTTTTTT,CASSVAGANTGELFF,TRBV9,-,TRBJ2-2
TGTGCCAGCAGGGAAACGGGACTAGCGGGAGCCTACAATGAGCAGTTCTTC,CASRETGLAGAYNEQFF,TRBV2,TRBD2,TRBJ2-1
TGTGCCAGCTCATCGAGCCGTGGCTCTGGGGCCAACGTCCTGACTTTC,CASSSSRGSGANVLTF,TRBV18,-,TRBJ2-6
TGTGCCAGCAGCGTAGAAGGGAGGGGAAACACCATATATTTT,CASSVEGRGNTIYF,TRBV9,-,TRBJ1-3
TGTGCCAGCACAGTGCCAGGACAAGAGACCCAGTACTTC,CASTVPGQETQYF,TRBV6-5,-,TRBJ2-5
TGTGCCAGCAGTTCCCCTGCAGGGAACACTGAAGCTTTCTTT,CASSSPAGNTEAFF,TRBV27,-,TRBJ1-1
TGTGCCAGCAGTGAAGAATGGGCTTCCTCTGGAAACACCATATATTTT,CASSEEWASSGNTIYF,TRBV2,-,TRBJ1-3
TGTGCCAGCAGCGGGGACAGAAGTAAGTGGACGGAAAAACTGTTTTTT,CASSGDRSKWTEKLFF,TRBV5-6,TRBD1,TRBJ1-4
TGTGCCAGCAGCTCGGGGACAGGGGTTAGTCAGCCCCAGCATTTT,CASSSGTGVSQPQHF,TRBV7-9,TRBD1,TRBJ1-5
TGTGCCAGCAGCCCAATGTGGGGGGCTGGGGCCAACGTCCTGACTTTC,CASSPMWGAGANVLTF,TRBV5-4,-,TRBJ2-6
TGTGCCAGCAGCCAAGATTATGTCCCCACTATCAATCAGCCCCAGCATTTT,CASSQDYVPTINQPQHF,TRBV4-2,-,TRBJ1-5